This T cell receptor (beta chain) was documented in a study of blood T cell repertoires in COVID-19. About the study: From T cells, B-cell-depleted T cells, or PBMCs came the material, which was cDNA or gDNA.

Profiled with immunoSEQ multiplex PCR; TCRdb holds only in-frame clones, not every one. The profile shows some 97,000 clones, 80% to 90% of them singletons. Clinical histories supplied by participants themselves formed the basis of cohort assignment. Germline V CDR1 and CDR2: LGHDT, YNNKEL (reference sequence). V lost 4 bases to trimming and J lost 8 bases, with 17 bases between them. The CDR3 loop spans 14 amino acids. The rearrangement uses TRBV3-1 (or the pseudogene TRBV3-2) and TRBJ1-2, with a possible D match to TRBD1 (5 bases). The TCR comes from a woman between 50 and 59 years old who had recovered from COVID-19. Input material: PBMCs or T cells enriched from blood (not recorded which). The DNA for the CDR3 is TGTGCCAGCAGCCCGAGACCGGAGGGGAGCGGCTACACCTTC. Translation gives CASSPRPEGSGYTF.